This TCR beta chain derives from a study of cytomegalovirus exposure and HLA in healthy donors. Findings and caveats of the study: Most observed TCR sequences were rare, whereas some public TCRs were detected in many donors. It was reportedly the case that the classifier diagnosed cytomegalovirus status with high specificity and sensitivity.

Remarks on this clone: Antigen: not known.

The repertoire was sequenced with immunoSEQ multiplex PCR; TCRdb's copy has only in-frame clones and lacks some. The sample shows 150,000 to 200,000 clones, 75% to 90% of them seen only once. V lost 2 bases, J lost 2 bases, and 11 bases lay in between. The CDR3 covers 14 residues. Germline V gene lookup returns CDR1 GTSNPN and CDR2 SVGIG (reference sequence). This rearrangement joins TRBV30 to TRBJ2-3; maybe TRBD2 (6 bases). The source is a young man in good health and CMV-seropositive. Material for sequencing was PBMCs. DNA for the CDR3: TGTGCCTGGAGTAGGGCGGGGACCACAGATACGCAGTATTTT. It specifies CAWSRAGTTDTQYF.